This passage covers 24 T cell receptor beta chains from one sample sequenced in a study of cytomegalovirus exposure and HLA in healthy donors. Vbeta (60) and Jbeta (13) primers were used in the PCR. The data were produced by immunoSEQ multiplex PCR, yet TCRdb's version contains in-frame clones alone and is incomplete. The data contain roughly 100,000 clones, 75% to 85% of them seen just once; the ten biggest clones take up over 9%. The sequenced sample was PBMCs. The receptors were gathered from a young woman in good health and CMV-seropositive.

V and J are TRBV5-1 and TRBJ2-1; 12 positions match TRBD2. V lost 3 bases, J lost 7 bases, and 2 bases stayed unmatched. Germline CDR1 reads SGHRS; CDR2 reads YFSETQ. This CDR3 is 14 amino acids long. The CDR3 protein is CASSWGTSGNEQFF. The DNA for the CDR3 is TGCGCCAGCAGCTGGGGGACTAGCGGGAATGAGCAGTTCTTC.

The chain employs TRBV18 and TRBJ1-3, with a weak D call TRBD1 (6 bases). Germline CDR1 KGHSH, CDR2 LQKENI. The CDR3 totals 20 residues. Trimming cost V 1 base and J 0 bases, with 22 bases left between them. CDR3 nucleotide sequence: TGTGCCAGCTCACCACTCCCCTCATTGGACAGTTCTAGCTCTGGAAACACCATATATTTT. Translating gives CASSPLPSLDSSSSGNTIYF.

The CDR3 DNA reads TGCGCCAGCAGACCAGGCTCTAGCGGGAGGGCCTGGGATACGCAGTATTTT. Translation gives CASRPGSSGRAWDTQYF. The chain couples TRBV5-1 to TRBJ2-3; 12 positions agree with TRBD2. CDR3 length equals 17 residues. V shed 5 bases and J 6 bases; nucleotides not matched to a gene: 13. Germline V CDR1 and CDR2: SGHRS, YFSETQ.

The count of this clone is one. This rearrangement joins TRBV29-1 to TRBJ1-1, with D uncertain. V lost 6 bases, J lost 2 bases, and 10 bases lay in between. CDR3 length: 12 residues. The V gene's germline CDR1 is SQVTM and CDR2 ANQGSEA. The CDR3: CSVTRANTEAFF. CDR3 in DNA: TGCAGCGTGACGCGGGCCAACACTGAAGCTTTCTTT.

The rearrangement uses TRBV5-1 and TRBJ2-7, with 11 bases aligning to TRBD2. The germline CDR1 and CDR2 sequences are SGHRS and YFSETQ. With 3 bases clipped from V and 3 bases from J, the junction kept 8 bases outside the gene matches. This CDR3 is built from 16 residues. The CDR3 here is CASSSSLSGGGYEQYF. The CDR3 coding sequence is TGCGCCAGCAGCTCCTCACTTAGCGGGGGGGGCTACGAGCAGTACTTC.

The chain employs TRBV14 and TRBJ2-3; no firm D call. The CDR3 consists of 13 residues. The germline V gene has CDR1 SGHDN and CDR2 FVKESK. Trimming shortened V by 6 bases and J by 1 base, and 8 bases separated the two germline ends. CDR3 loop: CASRLPGTDTQYF. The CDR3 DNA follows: TGTGCCAGCAGACTTCCGGGCACAGATACGCAGTATTTT.

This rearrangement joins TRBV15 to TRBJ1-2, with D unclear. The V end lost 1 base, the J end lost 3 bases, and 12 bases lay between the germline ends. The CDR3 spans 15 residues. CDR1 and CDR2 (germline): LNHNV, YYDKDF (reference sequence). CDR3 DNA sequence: TGTGCCACCAGCAGAGTCATGGAGGAGCACTATGGCTACACCTTC. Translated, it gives CATSRVMEEHYGYTF. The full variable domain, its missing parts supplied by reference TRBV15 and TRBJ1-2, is DAMVIQNPRYQVTQFGKPVTLSCSQTLNHNVMYWYQQKSSQAPKLLFHYYDKDFNNEADTPDNFQSRRPNTSFCFLDIRSPGLGDTAMYLCATSRVMEEHYGYTFGSGTRLTVV.

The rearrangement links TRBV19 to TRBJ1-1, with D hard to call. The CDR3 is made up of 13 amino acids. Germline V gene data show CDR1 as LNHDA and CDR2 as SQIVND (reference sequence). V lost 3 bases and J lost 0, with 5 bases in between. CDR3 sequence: CASSMVVNTEAFF. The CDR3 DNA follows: TGTGCCAGTAGTATGGTAGTGAACACTGAAGCTTTCTTT.

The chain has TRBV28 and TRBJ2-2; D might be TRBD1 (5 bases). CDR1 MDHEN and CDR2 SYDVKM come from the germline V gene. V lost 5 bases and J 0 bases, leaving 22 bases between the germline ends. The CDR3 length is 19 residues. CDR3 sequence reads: CASSPPWGAVRANTGELFF. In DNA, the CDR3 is TGTGCCAGCAGTCCCCCCTGGGGCGCGGTCCGCGCGAACACCGGGGAGCTGTTTTTT.

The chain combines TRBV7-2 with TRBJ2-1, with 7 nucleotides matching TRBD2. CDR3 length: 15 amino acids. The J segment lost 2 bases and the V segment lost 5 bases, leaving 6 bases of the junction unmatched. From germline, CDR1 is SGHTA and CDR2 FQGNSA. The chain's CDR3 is CASSGSGGPYNEQFF. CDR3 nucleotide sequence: TGTGCCAGCAGCGGATCGGGAGGCCCCTACAATGAGCAGTTCTTC.

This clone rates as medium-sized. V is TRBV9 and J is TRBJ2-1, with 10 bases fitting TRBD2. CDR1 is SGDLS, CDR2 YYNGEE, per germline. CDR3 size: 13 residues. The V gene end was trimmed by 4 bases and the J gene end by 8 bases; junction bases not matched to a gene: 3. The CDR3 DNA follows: TGTGCCAGCAGCCACGGGACTAGCGATGAGCAGTTCTTC. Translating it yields CASSHGTSDEQFF. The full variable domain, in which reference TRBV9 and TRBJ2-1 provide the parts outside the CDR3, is DSGVTQTPKHLITATGQRVTLRCSPRSGDLSVYWYQQSLDQGLQFLIQYYNGEERAKGNILERFSAQQFPDLHSELNLSSLELGDSALYFCASSHGTSDEQFFGPGTRLTVL.

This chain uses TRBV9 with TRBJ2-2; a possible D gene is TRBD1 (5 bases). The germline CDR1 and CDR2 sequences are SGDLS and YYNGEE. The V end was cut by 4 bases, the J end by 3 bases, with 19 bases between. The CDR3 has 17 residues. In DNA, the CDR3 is TGTGCCAGCAGCCTTGATCTCGCGACAGCGTACACCGGGGAGCTGTTTTTT. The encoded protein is CASSLDLATAYTGELFF.

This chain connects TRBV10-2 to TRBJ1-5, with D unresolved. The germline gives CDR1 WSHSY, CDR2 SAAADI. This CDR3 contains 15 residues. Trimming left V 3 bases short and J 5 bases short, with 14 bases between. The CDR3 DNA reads TGCGCCAGCAGTGATGGCAGGTACTCTTATCAGCCCCAGCATTTT. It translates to CASSDGRYSYQPQHF.

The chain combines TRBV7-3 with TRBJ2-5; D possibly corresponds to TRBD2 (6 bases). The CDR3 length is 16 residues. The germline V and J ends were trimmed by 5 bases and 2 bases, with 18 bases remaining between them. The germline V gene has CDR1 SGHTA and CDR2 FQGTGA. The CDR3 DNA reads TGTGCCAGCAGCCTAAACGGGGGTGACAGTCAAGAGACCCAGTACTTC. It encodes CASSLNGGDSQETQYF.

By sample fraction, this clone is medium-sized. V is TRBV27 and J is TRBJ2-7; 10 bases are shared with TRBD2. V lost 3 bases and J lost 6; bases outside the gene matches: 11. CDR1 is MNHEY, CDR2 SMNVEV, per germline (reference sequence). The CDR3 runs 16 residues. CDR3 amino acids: CASSFSPAGGPREQYF. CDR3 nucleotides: TGTGCCAGCAGTTTCAGCCCAGCGGGAGGGCCCCGCGAGCAGTACTTC.

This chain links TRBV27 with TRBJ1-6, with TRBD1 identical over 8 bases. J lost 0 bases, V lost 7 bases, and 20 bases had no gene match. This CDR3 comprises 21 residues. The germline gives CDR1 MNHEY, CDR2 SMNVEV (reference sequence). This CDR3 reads CASKRGQGGLARSSYNSPLHF. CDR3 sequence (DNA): TGTGCCAGCAAGCGAGGACAGGGCGGTTTAGCCAGAAGCTCCTATAATTCACCCCTCCACTTT.

DNA of the CDR3: TGTGCCAGCAGTTTTCTAAGGACAGGAGAGACCCAGTACTTC. Its translation is CASSFLRTGETQYF. V is TRBV27 and J is TRBJ2-5; 7 nucleotides align to TRBD1. The CDR3 is 14 amino acids. Germline V gene data show CDR1 as MNHEY and CDR2 as SMNVEV (reference sequence). With V trimmed by 3 bases and J by 4 bases, 5 bases remained unmatched.

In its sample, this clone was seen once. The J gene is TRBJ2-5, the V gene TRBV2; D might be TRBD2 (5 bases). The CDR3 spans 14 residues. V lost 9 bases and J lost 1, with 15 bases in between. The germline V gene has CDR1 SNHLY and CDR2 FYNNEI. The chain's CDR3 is CASQRADSQETQYF. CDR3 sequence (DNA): TGTGCCAGTCAGAGGGCAGATTCCCAAGAGACCCAGTACTTC.

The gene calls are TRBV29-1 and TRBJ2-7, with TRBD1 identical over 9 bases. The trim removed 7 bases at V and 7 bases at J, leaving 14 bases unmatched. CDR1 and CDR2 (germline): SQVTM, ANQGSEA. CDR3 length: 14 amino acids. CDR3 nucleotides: TGCAGCGCCCGGAGGGGGACAGGGATGGGGGAGCAGTACTTC. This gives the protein CSARRGTGMGEQYF.

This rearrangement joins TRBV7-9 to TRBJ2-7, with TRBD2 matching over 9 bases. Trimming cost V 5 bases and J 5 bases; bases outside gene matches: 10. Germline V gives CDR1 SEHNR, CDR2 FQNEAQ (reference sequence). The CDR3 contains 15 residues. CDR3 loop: CASSPDGLAGNEQYF. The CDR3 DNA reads TGTGCCAGCAGCCCCGACGGGCTAGCGGGAAACGAGCAGTACTTC.

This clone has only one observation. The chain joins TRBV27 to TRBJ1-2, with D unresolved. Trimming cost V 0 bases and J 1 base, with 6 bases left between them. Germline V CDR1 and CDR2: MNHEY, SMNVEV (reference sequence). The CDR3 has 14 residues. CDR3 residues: CASSLSGGNYGYTF. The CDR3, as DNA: TGTGCCAGCAGTTTATCGGGAGGTAACTATGGCTACACCTTC.

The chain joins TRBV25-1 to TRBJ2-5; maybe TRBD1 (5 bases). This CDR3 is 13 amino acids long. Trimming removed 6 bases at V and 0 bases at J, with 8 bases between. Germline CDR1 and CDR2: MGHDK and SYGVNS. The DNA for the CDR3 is TGTGCCAGCAGACGACAGAACCAAGAGACCCAGTACTTC. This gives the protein CASRRQNQETQYF.

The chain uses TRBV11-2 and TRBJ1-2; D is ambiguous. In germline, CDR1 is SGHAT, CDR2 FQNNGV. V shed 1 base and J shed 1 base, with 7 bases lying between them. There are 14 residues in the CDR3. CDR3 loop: CASSLGGSNYGYTF. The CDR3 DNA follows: TGTGCCAGCAGCTTAGGTGGCAGTAACTATGGCTACACCTTC.

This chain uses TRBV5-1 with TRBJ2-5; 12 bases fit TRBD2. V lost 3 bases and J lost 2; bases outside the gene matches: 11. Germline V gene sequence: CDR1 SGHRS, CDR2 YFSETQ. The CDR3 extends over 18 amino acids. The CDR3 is CASSSMVASGGVQETQYF. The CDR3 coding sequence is TGCGCCAGCAGCTCCATGGTGGCTAGCGGGGGGGTACAAGAGACCCAGTACTTC.